This is a list of T cell receptor beta chains from one sample in a study of T cell responses to AZD1222 COVID-19 vaccine. Clones were read by immunoSEQ multiplex PCR, and TCRdb kept only the in-frame ones, dropping some. The sample consists of approximately 74,000 clones, 80% to 90% of them appearing once. The source material was peripheral blood, sampled on day 0 of AZD1222 vaccination. The receptors come from an adult in good health. Each CDR3 is given with its conserved first and last residue. D genes are given only for firm matches. Not all rows give a size; the values are once, few, many and, for expanded clones, a class.

TRBV3-1/TRBV3-2	TRBJ2-1	-	few	TGTGCCAGCAGTCCATTGGGTTGGGCCTACAATGAGCAGTTCTTC	CASSPLGWAYNEQFF
TRBV28	TRBJ1-3	TRBD1	-	TGTGCCAGCAGCCCCCGGGACAGCCACTACTCTGGAAACACCATATATTTT	CASSPRDSHYSGNTIYF
TRBV28	TRBJ2-7	-	-	TGTGCCAGCAGTTCCTCCGGGACGTCCTACTACGAGCAGTACTTC	CASSSSGTSYYEQYF
TRBV7-8	TRBJ1-5	TRBD1	-	TGTGCCAGCAGCTTAGTCGAGGGGGCGGACAATCAGCCCCAGCATTTT	CASSLVEGADNQPQHF
TRBV4-2	TRBJ1-4	-	-	TGTGCCAGCAGCCAAGGTGGGGTAGGGGAAAAACTGTTTTTT	CASSQGGVGEKLFF
TRBV29-1	TRBJ1-2	-	-	TGCAGCGTTACGGGGGCTAACTATGGCTACACCTTC	CSVTGANYGYTF
TRBV25-1	TRBJ1-4	TRBD1	-	TGTGCCAGCAGCAGGACAGGGGTTACAACTAATGAAAAACTGTTTTTT	CASSRTGVTTNEKLFF
TRBV15	TRBJ1-2	TRBD1	-	TGTGCCACCAGCAGAGATCCAGGGACAGGGGAAGGCTACACCTTC	CATSRDPGTGEGYTF
TRBV5-1	TRBJ1-2	-	-	TGCGCCAGCAGCTTGGGGACCCCCGAGGGCTACACCTTC	CASSLGTPEGYTF
TRBV5-4	TRBJ2-1	-	-	TGTGCCAGCAGCTTGGGACAGGGACTCGATGAGCAGTTCTTC	CASSLGQGLDEQFF
TRBV9	TRBJ1-1	TRBD1	few	TGTGCCAGCAGCTCGACCCCCTCGGACAGGGGGCGTCCCACTGAAGCTTTCTTT	CASSSTPSDRGRPTEAFF
TRBV27	TRBJ1-2	TRBD1	few	TGTGCCAGCAGTACAGGGGGCGCGACTGGCTACACCTTC	CASSTGGATGYTF
TRBV30	TRBJ2-1	-	few	TGTGCCTGGAGTCTAGGCGTAGGCTACAATGAGCAGTTCTTC	CAWSLGVGYNEQFF
TRBV18	TRBJ1-3	TRBD1	-	TGTGCCAGCTCACCCTGGTCCGTCGCGACAGGGGGTCCTACTTCTGGAAACACCATATATTTT	CASSPWSVATGGPTSGNTIYF
TRBV28	TRBJ1-2	-	-	TGTGCCAGCAGTCCGGGGGCTACTTATGGCTACACCTTC	CASSPGATYGYTF
TRBV18	TRBJ2-3	-	-	TGTGCCAGCTCACCTGGGGGGCGAGGTGATACGCAGTATTTT	CASSPGGRGDTQYF
TRBV19	TRBJ2-2	TRBD2	-	TGTGCCAGTAGGGCCGGGGGACTAGTGGTCTCCGGGGAGCTGTTTTTT	CASRAGGLVVSGELFF
TRBV5-4	TRBJ2-7	TRBD1	-	TGTGCCAGCAGCCCCGGACAGGTCCAGGGCGAGCAGTACTTC	CASSPGQVQGEQYF
TRBV12-3/TRBV12-4	TRBJ1-1	TRBD1	once	TGTGCCAGCAGTTCCAACAGGGGCACTGAAGCTTTCTTT	CASSSNRGTEAFF
TRBV7-3	TRBJ2-1	-	-	TGTGCCAGCAGCCTCGGCGGGCCGGGACCGCAGACATTAATGGACAATGAGCAGTTCTTC	CASSLGGPGPQTLMDNEQFF
TRBV19	TRBJ1-6	-	-	TGTGCCAGTAGTGGGACGTTCGGGGGGGAGTCACCCCTCCACTTT	CASSGTFGGESPLHF
TRBV7-2	TRBJ1-1	TRBD1	-	TGTGCCAGCGGGCAAGGGGGCTTTGGTGCTTTCTTT	CASGQGGFGAFF
TRBV19	TRBJ2-2	-	medium-sized	TGTGCCAGTAGTATTGGGCAGGGGAGGACCGGGGAGCTGTTTTTT	CASSIGQGRTGELFF
TRBV30	TRBJ2-7	-	-	TGTGCCTGGAGCCCTGGGACGGCTTCCTACGAGCAGTACTTC	CAWSPGTASYEQYF
TRBV28	TRBJ1-4	-	few	TGTGCCAGCGTTAGCGGGGGACGGTGGGAACTGTTTTTT	CASVSGGRWELFF
TRBV3-1/TRBV3-2	TRBJ1-1	-	-	TGTGCCAGCAGCAAGACAGGCACTGAAGCTTTCTTT	CASSKTGTEAFF
TRBV5-4	TRBJ2-5	TRBD2	once	TGTGCCGTTTCGGCGGGGGGGCCGGATGAGACCCAGTACTTC	CAVSAGGPDETQYF
TRBV18	TRBJ2-1	-	-	TGTGCCAGCTCACCGTTTCAAGGAGCGCCGGGCGGTAACAATGAGCAGTTCTTC	CASSPFQGAPGGNNEQFF
TRBV6-5	TRBJ1-3	-	-	TGTGCCAGCAGTCTGAGGGCAGTCTCTGGAAACACCATATATTTT	CASSLRAVSGNTIYF
TRBV6-5	TRBJ2-5	-	-	TGTGCCAGCAGTTATAATGGGGCCCAAGAGACCCAGTACTTC	CASSYNGAQETQYF
TRBV28	TRBJ2-1	TRBD2	once	TGTGCCAGCAGTTTAAGGACTAGCGAATACAATGAGCAGTTCTTC	CASSLRTSEYNEQFF
TRBV6-6	TRBJ2-7	TRBD1	-	TGTGCCAGCAGTTACACTCCGGGACAGGGCTCCTACGAGCAGTACTTC	CASSYTPGQGSYEQYF
TRBV10-3	TRBJ1-1	-	-	TGTGCCATCAGTGGGTCGGGGGGAGACACTGAAGCTTTCTTT	CAISGSGGDTEAFF
TRBV4-1	TRBJ2-7	-	-	TGCGCCAGCAGCCAAGAAGGGGGGTATTACGAGCAGTACTTC	CASSQEGGYYEQYF
TRBV6-5	TRBJ2-7	-	-	TGTGCCAGCACCCGAGAGGGGGGTACTACCTACGAGCAGTACTTC	CASTREGGTTYEQYF
TRBV2	TRBJ2-5	-	-	TGTGCCAGCACCAGGGCTGAGACCCAGTACTTC	CASTRAETQYF
TRBV6-2/TRBV6-3	TRBJ2-5	-	few	TGTGCCAGCAGTTACTTGCTAACCCCAGAGACCCAGTACTTC	CASSYLLTPETQYF
TRBV3-1/TRBV3-2	TRBJ2-1	TRBD1	-	TGTGCCAGCAGCCAAGATGGGACAGGGTGGGATGAGCAGTTCTTC	CASSQDGTGWDEQFF
TRBV12-5	TRBJ2-1	TRBD2	once	TGTGCTAGTGGCCGTACGGTAGCGGGCGATGAGCAGTTCTTC	CASGRTVAGDEQFF
TRBV29-1	TRBJ2-5	-	-	TGCAGCGTTGAAGGGGGGGAGACCCAGTACTTC	CSVEGGETQYF
TRBV3-1/TRBV3-2	TRBJ1-2	-	-	TGTGCCGCTAGCCGGGGAGCTAACTATGGCTACACCTTC	CAASRGANYGYTF
TRBV5-1	TRBJ2-7	-	-	TGCGCCAGCAGCACGGCGGTCTCCTACGAGCAGTACTTC	CASSTAVSYEQYF
TRBV5-1	TRBJ1-3	-	-	TGCGCCAGCAGCCCCGGGGACATGGCGAGCTCTGGAAACACCATATATTTT	CASSPGDMASSGNTIYF
TRBV7-2	TRBJ2-1	TRBD2	-	TGTGCCAGCAGCCTGGGACTAGTCAATGAGCAGTTCTTC	CASSLGLVNEQFF
TRBV5-4	TRBJ1-1	-	-	TGTGCCAGCAGCTTGGGAGGGGAAGAGGGCACTGAAGCTTTCTTT	CASSLGGEEGTEAFF
TRBV7-9	TRBJ1-5	TRBD1	-	TGTGCCAGCAGCCTAGATCCCCGGACAGGGGGCAATCAGCCCCAGCATTTT	CASSLDPRTGGNQPQHF
TRBV5-1	TRBJ2-2	-	-	TGCGCCAGCAGCTTGTTTTTTGGGACCCTGCAACCTGCGAACACCGGGGAGCTGTTTTTT	CASSLFFGTLQPANTGELFF
TRBV28	TRBJ1-2	TRBD1	-	TGTGCCAGCAGTTTATCGGACAGGGGGTATGGCTACACCTTC	CASSLSDRGYGYTF
TRBV28	TRBJ1-1	-	few	TGTGCCAGCAGCCCTGCCCCGTATGAAGCTTTCTTT	CASSPAPYEAFF
TRBV4-1	TRBJ2-5	-	-	TGCGCCAGCAGCCAAGTAGTTCGTCTAGGGCAAGAGACCCAGTACTTC	CASSQVVRLGQETQYF
TRBV6-1	TRBJ1-5	TRBD1	-	TGTGCCAGCAGTGAAAACAGGGGGCAACAGCCCCAGCATTTT	CASSENRGQQPQHF
TRBV6-5	TRBJ1-1	-	-	TGTGCCAGCAGTTACGAAGCTGAAGCTTTCTTT	CASSYEAEAFF
TRBV6-1	TRBJ2-7	-	-	TGTGCCAGCAGTGAAGTGTCGGAGCAGTACTTC	CASSEVSEQYF